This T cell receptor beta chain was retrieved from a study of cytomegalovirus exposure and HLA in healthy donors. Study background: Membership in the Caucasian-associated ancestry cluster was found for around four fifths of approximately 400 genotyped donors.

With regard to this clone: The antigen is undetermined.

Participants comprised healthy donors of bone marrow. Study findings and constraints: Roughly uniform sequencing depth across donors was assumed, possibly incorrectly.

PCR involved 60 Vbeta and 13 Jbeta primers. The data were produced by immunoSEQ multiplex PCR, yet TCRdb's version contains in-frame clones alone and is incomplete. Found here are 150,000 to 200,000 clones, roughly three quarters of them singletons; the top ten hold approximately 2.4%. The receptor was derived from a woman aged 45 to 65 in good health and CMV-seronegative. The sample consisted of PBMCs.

The CDR3 coding sequence is TGCGCCAGCAGCTTGGGACCGGGACAGGGGAATGAAAAACTGTTTTTT. Translation: CASSLGPGQGNEKLFF. This chain connects TRBV5-1 to TRBJ1-4; TRBD1 agrees at 10 bases. V shed 0 bases, J shed 5 bases, and the junction held 4 bases outside the gene matches. Germline V gene sequence: CDR1 SGHRS, CDR2 YFSETQ. CDR3 length equals 16 residues.